The present entry profiles one T cell receptor (beta chain) with its context. This entry comes from a study of T-cell memory formation after mild COVID-19. MiXCR, run by TCRdb on the 5' RACE reads, gives a single entry per CDR3 protein. The sample holds hundreds of thousands of distinct CDR3 sequences, about a sixth seen once. V gave up 6 bases and J gave up 3 bases, with 6 bases separating them. Per germline, CDR1 DFQATT and CDR2 SNEGSKA (reference sequence). This CDR3 contains 10 residues. The receptor was derived from an adult woman who had mild COVID-19 (a few samples of this study predate the infection). Cell type and time point are not known. Sequencing used PBMCs or a T cell subset sorted from them (not recorded which). The V gene is TRBV20-1, the J gene TRBJ2-7, with D unresolved. DNA for the CDR3: TGCAGTGCCGTTATCTACGAGCAGTACTTC. Translating gives CSAVIYEQYF.